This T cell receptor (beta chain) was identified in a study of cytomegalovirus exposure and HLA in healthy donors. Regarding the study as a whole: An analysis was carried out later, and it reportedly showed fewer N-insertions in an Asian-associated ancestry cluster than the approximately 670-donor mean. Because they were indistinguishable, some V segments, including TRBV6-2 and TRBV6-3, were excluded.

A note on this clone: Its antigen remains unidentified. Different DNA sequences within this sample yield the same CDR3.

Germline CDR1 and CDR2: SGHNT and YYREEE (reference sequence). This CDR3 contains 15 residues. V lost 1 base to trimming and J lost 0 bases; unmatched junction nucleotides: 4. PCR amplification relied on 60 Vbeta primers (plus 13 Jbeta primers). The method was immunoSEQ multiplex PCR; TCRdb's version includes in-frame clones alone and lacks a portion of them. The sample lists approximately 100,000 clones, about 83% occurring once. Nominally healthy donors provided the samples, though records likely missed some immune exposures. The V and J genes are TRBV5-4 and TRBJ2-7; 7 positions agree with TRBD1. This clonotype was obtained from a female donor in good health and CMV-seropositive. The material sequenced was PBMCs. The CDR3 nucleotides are TGTGCCAGCAGCTTGTGGGCAGGGGGCTCCTACGAGCAGTACTTC. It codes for CASSLWAGGSYEQYF.